These T cell receptor beta chains were read from a single sample in a study of OX40 agonist ivuxolimab in advanced cancers. Method: immunoSEQ multiplex PCR; TCRdb's copy keeps in-frame clones and lacks some. Here the sample spans 50,000 to 80,000 clones, approximately 90% being singletons. Sequenced here: CD4+ or CD8+ T cells sorted from blood, sampled in a trial of the OX40 agonist ivuxolimab. The receptors shown here come from an adult with an advanced solid tumor such as melanoma, head and neck, liver or kidney cancer. The CDR3 runs from the conserved cysteine through the conserved F or W. A D gene is named only where the DNA matches it firmly. The size field is filled for only some rows; it gives once, few, many or a size class.

J: TRBJ1-2; size: .; V: TRBV6-5; D: .; DNA: TGTGCCAGCAGTTACCGCAGGGAGCTTTATGGCTACACCTTC; CDR3: CASSYRRELYGYTF
J: TRBJ2-2; size: .; V: TRBV10-1; D: .; DNA: TGCGCCAGGTCTGACAGTGTCGACACCGGGGAGCTGTTTTTT; CDR3: CARSDSVDTGELFF
J: TRBJ2-7; size: .; V: TRBV30; D: .; DNA: TGTGCCTGGAGTGTCCGTGGGGCGGGCGAGCAGTACTTC; CDR3: CAWSVRGAGEQYF
J: TRBJ1-5; size: .; V: TRBV2; D: TRBD1; DNA: TGTGCCAGCAGTGAAGACGGACAGGCTTATCAGCCCCAGCATTTT; CDR3: CASSEDGQAYQPQHF
J: TRBJ1-2; size: .; V: TRBV4-2; D: TRBD1; DNA: TGTGCCAGCAGCCAAGTAGGGGGCCCGCGACAGGATGGCTACACCTTC; CDR3: CASSQVGGPRQDGYTF
J: TRBJ2-1; size: .; V: TRBV11-3; D: .; DNA: TGTGCCAGCAGCTTGAGAATGGGGGAGGCCTACAATGAGCAGTTCTTC; CDR3: CASSLRMGEAYNEQFF
J: TRBJ1-2; size: .; V: TRBV19; D: .; DNA: TGTGCCAGTAGTATGGGGTCAGTAGCTAACTATGGCTACACCTTC; CDR3: CASSMGSVANYGYTF
J: TRBJ1-5; size: .; V: TRBV10-2; D: .; DNA: TGCGCCAGCCAGGGTGTTTTTGGCAATCAGCCCCAGCATTTT; CDR3: CASQGVFGNQPQHF
J: TRBJ1-1; size: .; V: TRBV10-2; D: .; DNA: TGCGCCAGCAGTGAGTCGTCCGCCGGGTTCACTGAAGCTTTCTTT; CDR3: CASSESSAGFTEAFF
J: TRBJ2-1; size: .; V: TRBV27; D: TRBD2; DNA: TGTGCCAGCACCCAATATAGCGGGCGGTACTACAATGAGCAGTTCTTC; CDR3: CASTQYSGRYYNEQFF
J: TRBJ1-1; size: .; V: TRBV19; D: .; DNA: TGTGCCAGTAGTATTGGGGGGAACACTGAAGCTTTCTTT; CDR3: CASSIGGNTEAFF
J: TRBJ2-2; size: .; V: TRBV5-1; D: TRBD2; DNA: TGCGCCAGCAGCATGGGACTAGTTGACGGGGAGCTGTTTTTT; CDR3: CASSMGLVDGELFF
J: TRBJ2-1; size: .; V: TRBV19; D: TRBD2; DNA: TGTGCCAGTAGTTTTATTACTAGCGGGAGTAACTACAATGAGCAGTTCTTC; CDR3: CASSFITSGSNYNEQFF
J: TRBJ1-1; size: few; V: TRBV10-3; D: TRBD1; DNA: TGTGCCATCACGGGGACAGGGGGGACTGAAGCTTTCTTT; CDR3: CAITGTGGTEAFF
J: TRBJ1-3; size: .; V: TRBV4-3; D: .; DNA: TGCGCCAGCAGCCAAGTGCTTGGGGTTCTGGGGAGGGGAAACACCATATATTTT; CDR3: CASSQVLGVLGRGNTIYF
J: TRBJ2-2; size: once; V: TRBV18; D: TRBD1; DNA: TGTGCCAGCTCTACCGGTAGGGGGCACACCGGGGAGCTGTTTTTT; CDR3: CASSTGRGHTGELFF